Following are 27 T cell receptor beta chains from one sample sequenced in a study of graft-versus-host responses after intestinal transplantation. Clones were read by immunoSEQ multiplex PCR, and TCRdb kept only the in-frame ones, dropping some. The sample comprises 80,000 to 90,000 clones, 90% of which are singletons, and around 0.1% rests with the top ten. These receptors' targets are unknown. Sequences were derived from unstimulated CD4+ T cells sorted from spleen or lymph node cells, sampled before intestinal transplant. These receptor sequences come from a human donor who received an intestinal transplant.

The V and J genes are TRBV19 and TRBJ2-4; possibly TRBD2 for D (6 bases). Trimming pared 5 bases from V and 6 bases from J, leaving 17 bases between. The CDR3 totals 15 residues. The germline V gene encodes CDR1 LNHDA and CDR2 SQIVND (reference sequence). The CDR3 DNA follows: TGTGCCAGTAGTCTCACAAGCGGGCGGAGAAACATTCAGTACTTC. The encoded protein is CASSLTSGRRNIQYF.

This rearrangement joins TRBV7-9 to TRBJ2-1, with D perhaps TRBD1 (5 bases). The V gene lost 5 bases and the J gene lost 2 bases, with 10 bases spanning the gap. The CDR3 is 14 amino acids. Germline V lookup: CDR1 SEHNR, CDR2 FQNEAQ (reference sequence). The chain's CDR3 is CASSVVGPYNEQFF. As DNA, the CDR3 is TGTGCCAGCAGCGTTGTGGGGCCCTACAATGAGCAGTTCTTC.

This clone was recorded a few times. The V gene is TRBV6-5, the J gene TRBJ1-2, with 7 bases aligning to TRBD1. The germline gives CDR1 MNHEY, CDR2 SVGAGI. This CDR3 has 12 amino acids. The J segment lost 7 bases and the V segment lost 6 bases, leaving 5 bases of the junction unmatched. The CDR3 loop is CASSQRQGGYTF. The DNA for the CDR3 is TGTGCCAGCAGCCAACGACAGGGTGGCTACACCTTC.

The chain employs TRBV6-1 and TRBJ2-7, with TRBD1 matching over 10 bases. With 2 bases clipped from V and 4 bases from J, the junction kept 11 bases outside the gene matches. The CDR3 covers 17 residues. Germline V gene sequence: CDR1 MNHNS, CDR2 SASEGT. In DNA form, the CDR3 reads TGTGCCAGCAGTGAAAATCAAGCGGACAGGGGGTCTTACGAGCAGTACTTC. This sequence encodes CASSENQADRGSYEQYF.

The V and J genes are TRBV7-8 and TRBJ1-1; 7 bases are a match to TRBD1. This CDR3 region has 14 residues. J gave up 3 bases and V 2 bases, and 3 bases lay outside the gene matches. The germline gives CDR1 SGHVS, CDR2 FQNEAQ. This chain's CDR3 is CASSLKGADTEAFF. Written as DNA, the CDR3 is TGTGCCAGCAGCTTAAAGGGGGCGGACACTGAAGCTTTCTTT.

The chain links TRBV19 to TRBJ2-1; D possibly corresponds to TRBD2 (6 bases). The CDR3 extends over 14 amino acids. Trimming left V 0 bases short and J 10 bases short, with 13 bases between. Per the germline V gene, CDR1 is LNHDA and CDR2 is SQIVND (reference sequence). The CDR3 sequence is CASSIDQPGGEQFF. Written as DNA, the CDR3 is TGTGCCAGTAGTATAGATCAGCCCGGGGGAGAGCAGTTCTTC.

This clone was detected a few times. The J gene is TRBJ1-2, the V gene TRBV6-5; 8 bases are a match to TRBD1. Looked up from germline, CDR1 is MNHEY and CDR2 is SVGAGI. The CDR3 contains 15 residues. V lost 3 bases and J lost 5; bases outside the gene matches: 8. For the CDR3, the DNA is TGTGCCAGCAGTTATTACAGGGGGATGGAATATGGCTACACCTTC. Protein sequence: CASSYYRGMEYGYTF.

The table lists this clone with a count of one. This rearrangement joins TRBV25-1 to TRBJ2-3; 12 bases agree with TRBD2. Germline assignment: CDR1 MGHDK and CDR2 SYGVNS. The CDR3 consists of 15 residues. V lost 6 bases, J lost 5 bases, and 6 bases stayed unmatched. The CDR3 DNA reads as TGTGCCAGCAGCCCAAGACTAGCGGGGGAAGATACGCAGTATTTT. Amino acid sequence: CASSPRLAGEDTQYF.

This clone was detected a few times. This rearrangement joins TRBV18 to TRBJ1-4; 10 nucleotides agree with TRBD1. Germline CDR1 KGHSH, CDR2 LQKENI. This CDR3 has 16 residues. V lost 3 bases, J lost 8 bases, and 9 bases stayed unmatched. The CDR3 region is CASSPPTGGLGEKLFF. The CDR3 nucleotides read TGTGCCAGCTCACCCCCGACAGGGGGCCTCGGGGAAAAACTGTTTTTT.

The V and J genes are TRBV9 and TRBJ1-4, with TRBD1 matching 7 bases. The V gene end was trimmed by 6 bases and the J gene end by 5 bases; junction bases not matched to a gene: 7. Germline lookup yields CDR1 SGDLS and CDR2 YYNGEE. The length of the CDR3 is 14 residues. The CDR3 here is CASTPGQQNEKLFF. CDR3 coding DNA: TGTGCCAGCACCCCGGGACAGCAAAATGAAAAACTGTTTTTT.

This rearrangement joins TRBV5-1 to TRBJ1-4; 10 nucleotides line up with TRBD1. V shed 4 bases, J shed 2 bases, and the junction held 5 bases outside the gene matches. Looked up from germline, CDR1 is SGHRS and CDR2 is YFSETQ. There are 16 residues in the CDR3. CDR3 residues: CASSPDRGQTNEKLFF. CDR3 coding DNA: TGCGCCAGCAGCCCAGACAGGGGGCAGACTAATGAAAAACTGTTTTTT.

The chain is built from TRBV5-4 and TRBJ1-3, with D possibly matching TRBD1 (6 bases). Trimming shortened V by 0 bases and J by 0 bases, and 10 bases separated the two germline ends. The CDR3 runs to 16 residues. CDR1 is SGHNT and CDR2 is YYREEE in the germline V gene (reference sequence). The CDR3 is CASSLGQGHSGNTIYF. The CDR3, as DNA: TGTGCCAGCAGCTTGGGGCAGGGACACTCTGGAAACACCATATATTTT.

V and J are TRBV13 and TRBJ1-1; D is undetermined. The CDR3 contains 16 residues. Trimming shortened V by 0 bases and J by 0 bases, and 11 bases separated the two germline ends. Germline V gene lookup returns CDR1 PRHDT and CDR2 FYEKMQ (reference sequence). In DNA, the CDR3 is TGTGCCAGCAGCTTAGGGTGGCGGCCCATGAACACTGAAGCTTTCTTT. This sequence encodes CASSLGWRPMNTEAFF.

The chain is built from TRBV7-2 and TRBJ1-2, with D hard to call. Deletions cut 2 bases from V and 3 bases from J, with 13 bases between. Per germline, CDR1 SGHTA and CDR2 FQGNSA. This CDR3 contains 15 residues. CDR3 region: CASSLPSWEDYGYTF. The DNA for the CDR3 is TGTGCCAGCAGCTTACCTTCTTGGGAGGACTATGGCTACACCTTC. The variable domain in full, completed from reference TRBV7-2 and TRBJ1-2, reads GAGVSQSPSNKVTEKGKDVELRCDPISGHTALYWYRQSLGQGLEFLIYFQGNSAPDKSGLPSDRFSAERTGGSVSTLTIQRTQQEDSAVYLCASSLPSWEDYGYTFGSGTRLTVV.

This clone was counted only a few times. This sequence joins TRBV2 and TRBJ2-7; tentative D call: TRBD2 (6 bases). The CDR3 extends over 12 amino acids. Germline V gene data show CDR1 as SNHLY and CDR2 as FYNNEI. With 5 bases removed from V and 6 bases from J, the gap between germline ends came to 11 bases. The DNA of the CDR3 is TGTGCCAGCAGTAGCGGGTCCACCGAGCAGTACTTC. Protein: CASSSGSTEQYF.

The chain joins TRBV9 to TRBJ1-6, with a weak D call TRBD1 (5 bases). This CDR3 has 15 residues. Germline V gene data show CDR1 as SGDLS and CDR2 as YYNGEE. Trimming cost V 1 base and J 2 bases, with 7 bases left between them. The CDR3 sequence is CASSVLDTYNSPLHF. Here the CDR3 DNA reads TGTGCCAGCAGCGTATTGGACACCTATAATTCACCCCTCCACTTT.

This rearrangement joins TRBV13 to TRBJ2-1; TRBD1 agrees at 10 bases. Germline V gene sequence: CDR1 PRHDT, CDR2 FYEKMQ (reference sequence). The CDR3 contains 14 residues. V lost 5 bases, J lost 4 bases, and 2 bases stayed unmatched. The DNA of the CDR3 is TGTGCCAGCAGCCGACAGGGGGCATACAATGAGCAGTTCTTC. Residues: CASSRQGAYNEQFF.

The chain uses TRBV15 and TRBJ1-3, with D hard to call. This CDR3 region has 15 residues. Germline loops: CDR1 LNHNV, CDR2 YYDKDF (reference sequence). Trimming shortened V by 0 bases and J by 4 bases, and 10 bases separated the two germline ends. CDR3 DNA sequence: TGTGCCACCAGCAGAGATCAGGCCAGGGGAAACACCATATATTTT. Protein product: CATSRDQARGNTIYF.

The chain carries TRBV10-2 and TRBJ1-2; D unresolved. Germline loops: CDR1 WSHSY, CDR2 SAAADI. V shed 3 bases and J shed 8 bases, with 16 bases lying between them. The CDR3 contains 14 residues. The DNA for the CDR3 is TGCGCCAGCAGTGACCCCGGGAGGCCTGGGGGCTACACCTTC. As protein: CASSDPGRPGGYTF.

This clone was recorded only once. The chain employs TRBV25-1 and TRBJ1-2; D remains unclear. This CDR3 comprises 12 residues. Per the germline V gene, CDR1 is MGHDK and CDR2 is SYGVNS. Trimming took off 8 bases at V and 8 bases at J, with 15 bases between the two ends. The CDR3 nucleotides are TGTGCCAGCGGAGGACCGTCAGCGGGCTACACCTTC. Protein: CASGGPSAGYTF.

The rearrangement joins TRBV28 to TRBJ1-2, with TRBD1 as a possible D gene (5 bases). Trimming shortened V by 8 bases and J by 2 bases, and 12 bases separated the two germline ends. The CDR3 has 13 amino acids. CDR1 and CDR2 from the germline V gene are MDHEN and SYDVKM. The chain's CDR3 is CASYGGSNYGYTF. CDR3 sequence (DNA): TGTGCCAGCTACGGGGGTAGCAACTATGGCTACACCTTC.

V gene TRBV6-6 combines with J gene TRBJ2-7; maybe TRBD2 (6 bases). The CDR3 runs 12 residues. The germline CDR1 and CDR2 sequences are MNHNY and SVGAGI (reference sequence). V was clipped by 1 base and J by 9 bases, with 10 bases between them. CDR3 sequence: CASSYWGDGQYF. Written as DNA, the CDR3 is TGTGCCAGCAGTTACTGGGGGGATGGGCAGTACTTC.

J is TRBJ2-2 and V is TRBV2, with 10 nucleotides matching TRBD1. The V gene's germline CDR1 is SNHLY and CDR2 FYNNEI. J lost 3 bases, V lost 6 bases, and 1 base had no gene match. This CDR3 comprises 14 residues. CDR3 DNA sequence: TGTGCCAGCAGGGGACAGGGGCACACCGGGGAGCTGTTTTTT. Encoded protein: CASRGQGHTGELFF.

This chain uses TRBV27 with TRBJ2-7; 8 nucleotides line up with TRBD1. The CDR3 consists of 16 residues. The ends lost 4 bases at V and 2 bases at J; junction bases unmatched: 10. Germline V gene data show CDR1 as MNHEY and CDR2 as SMNVEV (reference sequence). The CDR3 DNA sequence: TGTGCCAGCAGTTGGGCAGGGGGCACAGGGGCCTACGAGCAGTACTTC. Translated: CASSWAGGTGAYEQYF.

The chain combines TRBV7-9 with TRBJ1-4; 9 bases match TRBD1. This CDR3 region has 15 residues. Germline V CDR1 and CDR2: SEHNR, FQNEAQ (reference sequence). Germline trimming cut 5 bases from V and 8 bases from J; bases unmatched to any gene: 9. CDR3 nucleotide sequence: TGTGCCAGCAGCATCCCCGGACAGGGGAGGGAAAAACTGTTTTTT. Translated, it gives CASSIPGQGREKLFF.

The rearrangement links TRBV27 to TRBJ2-7; 9 nucleotides agree with TRBD1. Per germline, CDR1 MNHEY and CDR2 SMNVEV (reference sequence). There are 14 residues in the CDR3. After removal of 3 bases from V and 8 bases from J, the junction contained 8 bases not matched to a gene. The CDR3 loop is CASSFLGQGKKQYF. The CDR3 DNA follows: TGTGCCAGCAGTTTTCTTGGACAGGGGAAGAAGCAGTACTTC.

The rearrangement links TRBV5-1 to TRBJ1-3; D is undetermined. The CDR3 covers 14 residues. Trimming shortened V by 3 bases and J by 1 base, and 8 bases separated the two germline ends. Germline CDR1 reads SGHRS; CDR2 reads YFSETQ. The DNA of the CDR3 is TGCGCCAGCAGCTCCTCCACTTCTGGAAACACCATATATTTT. As protein: CASSSSTSGNTIYF.